The 17 T cell receptor beta chains in this list originate from one sample, sequenced in a study of blood T cell repertoires in COVID-19. Sequenced by immunoSEQ multiplex PCR; TCRdb stores in-frame clones only, minus some. The sample has fewer than 300,000 clones, roughly 85% seen once. Sequencing used peripheral blood. The receptor set was obtained from a woman aged 18-35 years with acute or convalescent COVID-19.

The genes are TRBV27 and TRBJ2-7, with TRBD2 as a possible D gene (6 bases). The CDR3 length is 14 residues. V dropped 6 bases and J dropped 5 bases, with 17 bases sitting between them. CDR1 MNHEY and CDR2 SMNVEV come from the germline V gene (reference sequence). CDR3 in DNA: TGTGCCAGCAGACCGACTGGCGGGACCCACGAGCAGTACTTC. Residues: CASRPTGGTHEQYF.

The rearrangement uses TRBV11-1 and TRBJ2-5; 7 bases match TRBD2. Trimming at V came to 0 bases and at J to 1 base, leaving 5 bases not matched to a gene. Per germline, CDR1 SGHAT and CDR2 FQDESV (reference sequence). This CDR3 spans 16 amino acids. The DNA for the CDR3 is TGTGCCAGCAGCTTAGCCGGGACTACGGTCCAAGAGACCCAGTACTTC. It translates to CASSLAGTTVQETQYF. Filled out from reference TRBV11-1 and TRBJ2-5, the complete variable domain reads EAEVAQSPRYKITEKSQAVAFWCDPISGHATLYWYRQILGQGPELLVQFQDESVVDDSQLPKDRFSAERLKGVDSTLKIQPAELGDSAMYLCASSLAGTTVQETQYFGPGTRLLVL.

The chain employs TRBV5-1 and TRBJ1-2, with 7 nucleotides matching TRBD1. This CDR3 has 16 amino acids. Germline V gives CDR1 SGHRS, CDR2 YFSETQ. V was pared by 3 bases and J by 8 bases, with 16 bases of the junction left unmatched. Here the CDR3 DNA reads TGCGCCAGCAGCTATGGCTCCAGGACAGGAGGCGAAGGCTACACCTTC. Its translation is CASSYGSRTGGEGYTF.

The gene calls are TRBV14 and TRBJ2-3; D ambiguous. This CDR3 comprises 17 residues. V was cut by 2 bases and J by 5 bases, with 20 bases left in between. The germline V gene has CDR1 SGHDN and CDR2 FVKESK. The CDR3 spells CASSQTLVRAKKDTQYF. The CDR3, as DNA: TGTGCCAGCAGCCAAACTCTGGTTAGAGCTAAGAAAGATACGCAGTATTTT.

J is TRBJ1-2 and V is TRBV28, with 12 nucleotides matching TRBD1. There are 17 residues in the CDR3. In germline, CDR1 is MDHEN, CDR2 SYDVKM. V lost 6 bases, J lost 6 bases, and 14 bases stayed unmatched. CDR3 amino acids: CASRLSLGTGGSNGYTF. In DNA, the CDR3 is TGTGCCAGCAGGCTATCTCTGGGGACAGGGGGCTCGAATGGCTACACCTTC.

This clone was seen a few times. The sample contains more than one DNA sequence encoding this CDR3. This rearrangement joins TRBV28 to TRBJ2-7; 9 nucleotides agree with TRBD1. This CDR3 comprises 15 residues. CDR1 and CDR2 (germline): MDHEN, SYDVKM. The V gene end was trimmed by 3 bases and the J gene end by 2 bases; junction bases not matched to a gene: 5. The CDR3 DNA follows: TGTGCCAGCAGTTTCCCCGGGACAGGGACCTACGAGCAGTACTTC. Translation gives CASSFPGTGTYEQYF. Variable domain in full (rest from reference TRBV28 and TRBJ2-7): DVKVTQSSRYLVKRTGEKVFLECVQDMDHENMFWYRQDPGLGLRLIYFSYDVKMKEKGDIPEGYSVSREKKERFSLILESASTNQTSMYLCASSFPGTGTYEQYFGPGTRLTVT.

The chain is built from TRBV7-2 and TRBJ2-6; 10 positions agree with TRBD1. There are 19 residues in the CDR3. Germline V CDR1 and CDR2: SGHTA, FQGNSA. V dropped 5 bases and J dropped 1; count of bases not matched to a gene: 11. The CDR3 here is CASSKRRGTGVSGANVLTF. CDR3 nucleotide sequence: TGTGCCAGCAGCAAAAGGCGTGGGACAGGGGTTTCTGGGGCCAACGTCCTGACTTTC.

The rearrangement uses TRBV6-5 and TRBJ2-7; tentative D call: TRBD2 (6 bases). This CDR3 spans 15 amino acids. The V end lost 6 bases, the J end lost 0 bases, and 15 bases lay between the germline ends. Germline V gives CDR1 MNHEY, CDR2 SVGAGI. The CDR3 DNA is TGTGCCAGCAGCTTGTCGGGACTCCGCTCCTACGAGCAGTACTTC. Its translation is CASSLSGLRSYEQYF.

The chain employs TRBV7-2 and TRBJ1-2; TRBD1 matches at 8 bases. Germline V lookup: CDR1 SGHTA, CDR2 FQGNSA. Trimming removed 5 bases from V and 8 bases from J; junction bases left unmatched: 10. CDR3 size: 14 residues. The CDR3 is CASSPTGQGGGYTF. CDR3 in DNA: TGTGCCAGCAGCCCCACAGGACAGGGAGGGGGCTACACCTTC.

The gene calls are TRBV11-2 and TRBJ2-1, with D perhaps matching TRBD1 (5 bases). Germline CDR1 reads SGHAT; CDR2 reads FQNNGV. V was shortened by 1 base and J by 0 bases, with 10 bases between the two germline ends. CDR3 size: 16 residues. CDR3 loop: CASSLVRQGSYNEQFF. CDR3 nucleotide sequence: TGTGCCAGCAGCTTAGTACGCCAGGGCTCCTACAATGAGCAGTTCTTC.

This clone has only one observation. This chain uses TRBV5-4 with TRBJ1-1; D remains unclear. The germline V gene encodes CDR1 SGHNT and CDR2 YYREEE (reference sequence). Between the trimmed V and J ends, which lost 0 bases and 1 base, there was a span of 7 bases. There are 14 residues in the CDR3. DNA for the CDR3: TGTGCCAGCAGCTTGGGGCAGTCGAACACTGAAGCTTTCTTT. Translating it yields CASSLGQSNTEAFF.

J is TRBJ1-5 and V is TRBV28; D is uncertain. The CDR3 extends over 13 amino acids. Germline V gives CDR1 MDHEN, CDR2 SYDVKM. Trimming pared 5 bases from V and 0 bases from J, leaving 5 bases between. The CDR3 nucleotides read TGTGCCAGCAGTCGAGATAGCAATCAGCCCCAGCATTTT. Its translation is CASSRDSNQPQHF.

Only a few counts were recorded for this clone. V is TRBV7-8 and J is TRBJ2-1, with 8 bases aligning to TRBD2. Germline CDR1 SGHVS, CDR2 FQNEAQ. This CDR3 comprises 17 residues. J gave up 2 bases and V 4 bases, and 10 bases lay outside the gene matches. The CDR3 here is CASSSSRLALTYNEQFF. In nucleotides, the CDR3 is TGTGCCAGCAGCTCGTCTAGACTAGCGTTGACCTACAATGAGCAGTTCTTC.

The genes are TRBV24-1 and TRBJ2-5, with TRBD2 identical over 12 bases. Unmatched junction bases numbered 15, after V lost 4 bases and J lost 4 bases. The CDR3 spans 19 residues. Germline loops: CDR1 KGHDR, CDR2 SFDVKD. CDR3 residues: CATSDHPGQASGRGETQYF. DNA for the CDR3: TGTGCCACCAGTGACCATCCAGGGCAGGCTAGCGGGAGGGGAGAGACCCAGTACTTC.

The chain joins TRBV5-5 to TRBJ1-4; D is possibly TRBD1 (5 bases). The CDR3 runs to 16 residues. Deletions cut 4 bases from V and 8 bases from J, with 21 bases between. Germline loops: CDR1 SGHKS, CDR2 YYEKEE (reference sequence). CDR3 protein: CASSLGGTQGWEKLFF. Here the CDR3 DNA reads TGTGCCAGCAGCCTTGGCGGGACCCAGGGATGGGAAAAACTGTTTTTT.

This sequence joins TRBV6-5 and TRBJ1-5; a possible D gene is TRBD1 (5 bases). V lost 6 bases and J 5 bases, leaving 14 bases between the germline ends. This CDR3 has 14 amino acids. The V gene's germline CDR1 is MNHEY and CDR2 SVGAGI. CDR3 amino acids: CASSYRGGDQPQHF. The DNA of the CDR3 is TGTGCCAGCAGCTATAGGGGAGGGGATCAGCCCCAGCATTTT.

The chain joins TRBV10-3 to TRBJ1-1, with 7 bases fitting TRBD1. Looked up from germline, CDR1 is ENHRY and CDR2 is SYGVKD. Trimming at V came to 7 bases and at J to 5 bases, leaving 7 bases not matched to a gene. CDR3 length equals 13 residues. This CDR3 reads CAIMRGGGTEAFF. In DNA form, the CDR3 reads TGTGCCATCATGAGAGGGGGCGGGACTGAAGCTTTCTTT.